These 30 T cell receptor beta chains share one sample of origin, sequenced in a study of vaccination effects on CD4 cells after COVID-19. Antigen-specific CD4+ T cells were expanded (with viral peptide pools) by the ViraFEST assay ahead of sequencing. Cells that had been cultured for roughly eleven days were the source of isolated CD4+ T cells. According to the study, vaccine recipients showed no prior SARS-CoV-2 infection and negative nucleocapsid antibodies. For these receptors, no antigen is known. Clones were read by immunoSEQ multiplex PCR, and TCRdb kept only the in-frame ones, dropping some. The repertoire has more than 20,000 clones, 70% to 80% of them found once; the top ten carry approximately 13%. Source: CD4+ T cells from PBMCs cultured with HCoV-OC43 spike peptides, taken before COVID-19 vaccination. Described subset: HCoV-OC43 spike overlapping peptide pool stimulation. These receptors were collected from a human donor who received a COVID-19 vaccine.

The sample holds a few counts of this clone. The chain is built from TRBV9 and TRBJ2-7; possibly TRBD1 or TRBD2 for D (6 bases each). V lost 0 bases, J lost 5 bases, and 15 bases lay in between. CDR1 is SGDLS, CDR2 YYNGEE, per germline. CDR3 length: 15 amino acids. The CDR3 sequence is CASSVAFGGQDEQYF. CDR3 sequence (DNA): TGTGCCAGCAGCGTAGCTTTCGGGGGCCAGGACGAGCAGTACTTC.

The chain joins TRBV6-5 to TRBJ2-1; D is ambiguous. The V gene lost 2 bases and the J gene lost 5 bases, with 16 bases spanning the gap. Germline CDR1 MNHEY, CDR2 SVGAGI. CDR3 length equals 16 residues. The CDR3 protein is CASSYVSTTLHNEQFF. CDR3 in DNA: TGTGCCAGCAGTTACGTTTCGACGACCCTCCACAATGAGCAGTTCTTC.

The chain carries TRBV7-2 and TRBJ2-3, with D tentatively TRBD1 (6 bases). CDR1 and CDR2 (germline): SGHTA, FQGNSA. V lost 6 bases and J 0 bases, leaving 10 bases between the germline ends. The CDR3 is 14 amino acids. The CDR3 protein is CASRKGQSTDTQYF. The CDR3 nucleotides read TGTGCCAGCAGAAAAGGACAGAGCACAGATACGCAGTATTTT.

The rearrangement uses TRBV19 and TRBJ2-2; D call uncertain. The germline gives CDR1 LNHDA, CDR2 SQIVND (reference sequence). This CDR3 region has 15 residues. Trimming removed 3 bases at V and 3 bases at J, with 11 bases between. The CDR3 DNA reads TGTGCCAGTAGTATTGCCGTTGGGTACACCGGGGAGCTGTTTTTT. Translation: CASSIAVGYTGELFF.

This clone was counted only a few times. The rearrangement joins TRBV10-3 to TRBJ2-3; 8 positions match TRBD2. Trimming took 3 bases from V and 3 from J; bases not matched to a gene: 5. CDR1 is ENHRY and CDR2 is SYGVKD in the germline V gene. The CDR3 has 15 amino acids. CDR3 protein: CAISERAGGTDTQYF. The DNA of the CDR3 is TGTGCCATCAGTGAAAGGGCGGGAGGAACAGATACGCAGTATTTT.

The chain has TRBV5-1 and TRBJ2-6, with a tentative D call TRBD1 (5 bases). The CDR3 extends over 17 amino acids. Germline values: CDR1 SGHRS, CDR2 YFSETQ. The V end was cut by 5 bases, the J end by 2 bases, with 17 bases between. The CDR3 coding sequence is TGCGCCAGCAGACGAGTTTACCAGGGAACTGGGGCCAACGTCCTGACTTTC. As protein: CASRRVYQGTGANVLTF.

This sequence joins TRBV6-1 and TRBJ2-7; unclear D gene. The CDR3 loop spans 15 amino acids. V was shortened by 2 bases and J by 0 bases, with 11 bases between the two germline ends. Per germline, CDR1 MNHNS and CDR2 SASEGT. The CDR3 loop is CASSELGSSSYEQYF. For the CDR3, the DNA is TGTGCCAGCAGTGAATTGGGCAGTTCCTCCTACGAGCAGTACTTC.

This chain connects TRBV5-1 to TRBJ1-2, with D possibly being TRBD1 (6 bases). CDR3 size: 15 residues. V was trimmed by 4 bases and J by 8 bases, leaving 21 bases between them. Per the germline V gene, CDR1 is SGHRS and CDR2 is YFSETQ. The DNA of the CDR3 is TGCGCCAGCAGCCCACAGGGCGAGGTGGCATTGGGCTACACCTTC. Encoded protein: CASSPQGEVALGYTF.

The V call is TRBV2, the J call TRBJ2-1; D is undetermined. The CDR3 has 14 amino acids. In germline, CDR1 is SNHLY, CDR2 FYNNEI. Trimming cost V 5 bases and J 0 bases, with 8 bases left between them. The CDR3 loop is CASSYYLSYNEQFF. The CDR3 coding sequence is TGTGCCAGCAGTTACTACCTCTCCTACAATGAGCAGTTCTTC.

The chain recombines TRBV30 with TRBJ1-1; D gene ambiguous. The CDR3 loop spans 11 amino acids. V was trimmed by 0 bases and J by 10 bases, leaving 9 bases between them. Germline-derived CDR1 and CDR2 are GTSNPN and SVGIG (reference sequence). The CDR3 region has the DNA TGTGCCTGGAGTGTCGGGGATGCAGCTTTCTTT. Translation: CAWSVGDAAFF.

The V call is TRBV19, the J call TRBJ2-5, with TRBD1 identical over 7 bases. The CDR3 has 15 amino acids. The germline V gene has CDR1 LNHDA and CDR2 SQIVND (reference sequence). Unmatched junction bases numbered 11, after V lost 5 bases and J lost 5 bases. CDR3 DNA sequence: TGTGCCAGTAGTGAACACAGGGGTGGTTCGGAGACCCAGTACTTC. It specifies CASSEHRGGSETQYF.

This clone was recorded once. The V and J genes are TRBV4-1 and TRBJ2-7; D unclear. This CDR3 is 13 amino acids long. The V end was cut by 0 bases, the J end by 4 bases, with 7 bases between. Germline V gene sequence: CDR1 MGHRA, CDR2 YSYEKL. CDR3 sequence reads: CASSQDTWYEQYF. DNA for the CDR3: TGCGCCAGCAGCCAAGATACCTGGTACGAGCAGTACTTC.

This clone has more than one count but fewer than ten. This chain links TRBV7-2 with TRBJ1-6; tentatively, D is TRBD1 (5 bases). Trimming removed 2 bases from V and 9 bases from J, with 17 bases in between. This CDR3 is built from 16 residues. Germline CDR1 reads SGHTA; CDR2 reads FQGNSA. DNA of the CDR3: TGTGCCAGCAGCTTATACCCCGACGGGGGGATTTCACCCCTCCACTTT. It yields the protein CASSLYPDGGISPLHF.

CDR3 sequence reads: CAWRRKGQLYEQYF. Written as DNA, the CDR3 is TGTGCCTGGAGGAGGAAGGGACAGCTTTACGAGCAGTACTTC. J is TRBJ2-7 and V is TRBV30; 7 positions agree with TRBD1. CDR3 length: 14 amino acids. V dropped 3 bases and J dropped 4; count of bases not matched to a gene: 9. Germline V gene data show CDR1 as GTSNPN and CDR2 as SVGIG (reference sequence).

This clone was picked up one time. The CDR3 protein is CASSPLYEQFF. In DNA, the CDR3 is TGTGCCAGCAGCCCCCTTTATGAGCAGTTCTTC. J is TRBJ2-1 and V is TRBV11-3; D not resolved. With 5 bases removed from V and 8 bases from J, the gap between germline ends came to 7 bases. The CDR3 runs to 11 residues. Germline V CDR1 and CDR2: SGHNT, YENEEA.

This clone was detected a few times. The chain couples TRBV6-5 to TRBJ2-1, with D unresolved. Germline loops: CDR1 MNHEY, CDR2 SVGAGI. V gave up 7 bases and J gave up 9 bases, with 13 bases separating them. The CDR3 is 12 amino acids. The CDR3 sequence: CASNPSAPEQFF. As DNA, the CDR3 is TGTGCCAGCAACCCATCCGCGCCTGAGCAGTTCTTC.

The chain combines TRBV7-8 with TRBJ2-7; 12 nucleotides align to TRBD2. Trimming took 5 bases from V and 3 from J; bases not matched to a gene: 14. There are 18 residues in the CDR3. From germline, CDR1 is SGHVS and CDR2 FQNEAQ. The CDR3 protein is CASSPVGKVLAGGYEQYF. In DNA form, the CDR3 reads TGTGCCAGCAGCCCGGTAGGGAAGGTACTAGCGGGGGGCTACGAGCAGTACTTC.

The chain combines TRBV6-6 with TRBJ2-1; the match to TRBD1 covers 8 bases. Looked up from germline, CDR1 is MNHNY and CDR2 is SVGAGI (reference sequence). CDR3 length: 14 residues. With 0 bases clipped from V and 5 bases from J, the junction kept 0 bases outside the gene matches. The CDR3 reads CASSYSQGDNEQFF. For the CDR3, the DNA is TGTGCCAGCAGTTACTCACAGGGGGACAATGAGCAGTTCTTC.

The J gene is TRBJ2-2, the V gene TRBV5-5; D ambiguous. Trimming shortened V by 3 bases and J by 5 bases, and 5 bases separated the two germline ends. From germline, CDR1 is SGHKS and CDR2 YYEKEE (reference sequence). The CDR3 sequence is 12 residues long. The CDR3 reads CASSSITGELFF. The CDR3 nucleotides are TGTGCCAGCAGCTCGATTACCGGGGAGCTGTTTTTT.

The J gene is TRBJ2-1, the V gene TRBV30; D unresolved. Trimming removed 1 base at V and 10 bases at J, with 17 bases between. Germline values: CDR1 GTSNPN, CDR2 SVGIG (reference sequence). The CDR3 consists of 14 residues. The CDR3 reads CAWSGTVPSREQFF. For the CDR3, the DNA is TGTGCCTGGAGTGGTACGGTCCCTTCGCGCGAGCAGTTCTTC.

This clone was picked up a small number of times. This sequence joins TRBV3-1 (or the pseudogene TRBV3-2) and TRBJ1-6; TRBD1 is a possible D gene (6 bases). From germline, CDR1 is LGHDT and CDR2 YNNKEL (reference sequence). CDR3 length: 15 amino acids. V lost 1 base to trimming and J lost 5 bases, with 9 bases between them. The CDR3 sequence: CASSQGGGNNSPLHF. The CDR3 coding sequence is TGTGCCAGCAGCCAAGGAGGGGGGAATAATTCACCCCTCCACTTT.

J is TRBJ2-5 and V is TRBV10-1, with D perhaps given as TRBD1 or TRBD2 (6 bases each). CDR1 and CDR2 (germline): WNHNN, SYGVQD (reference sequence). The CDR3 sequence is 14 residues long. V was pared by 10 bases and J by 4 bases, with 19 bases between. For the CDR3, the DNA is TGCGCCACCGAAACATACGGGGGCGGAGAGACCCAGTACTTC. This sequence encodes CATETYGGGETQYF.

The count of this clone is one. The rearrangement joins TRBV18 to TRBJ2-2; D gene uncertain. The CDR3 is 14 residues long. Germline CDR1 KGHSH, CDR2 LQKENI. V lost 3 bases and J lost 5, with 10 bases in between. In nucleotides, the CDR3 is TGTGCCAGCTCACCTCGGCAGGCGACCGGGGAGCTGTTTTTT. Its translation: CASSPRQATGELFF.

Only a few counts were recorded for this clone. The genes are TRBV7-9 and TRBJ1-2; D gene uncertain. This CDR3 region has 16 residues. The V end was cut by 0 bases, the J end by 1 base, with 12 bases between. Germline lookup yields CDR1 SEHNR and CDR2 FQNEAQ (reference sequence). In DNA, the CDR3 is TGTGCCAGCAGCTTAGCAGGCGGAGACATTAACTATGGCTACACCTTC. This codes for CASSLAGGDINYGYTF. The variable domain in full, with the rest retrieved from reference TRBV7-9 and TRBJ1-2, is DTGVSQNPRHKITKRGQNVTFRCDPISEHNRLYWYRQTLGQGPEFLTYFQNEAQLEKSRLLSDRFSAERPKGSFSTLEIQRTEQGDSAMYLCASSLAGGDINYGYTFGSGTRLTVV.

This clone was counted once. The J gene is TRBJ2-7, the V gene TRBV5-4, with TRBD2 matching over 12 bases. The CDR3 totals 14 residues. Germline V gene data show CDR1 as SGHNT and CDR2 as YYREEE (reference sequence). V dropped 5 bases and J dropped 2; count of bases not matched to a gene: 2. The CDR3 nucleotides read TGTGCCAGCAGTCGGACTAGCGGGGCCTACGAGCAGTACTTC. It translates to CASSRTSGAYEQYF. Full variable domain (outside the CDR3, taken from reference TRBV5-4 and TRBJ2-7): ETGVTQSPTHLIKTRGQQVTLRCSSQSGHNTVSWYQQALGQGPQFIFQYYREEENGRGNFPPRFSGLQFPNYSSELNVNALELDDSALYLCASSRTSGAYEQYFGPGTRLTVT.

The chain combines TRBV6-2 or TRBV6-3 with TRBJ2-3; 7 bases line up with TRBD2. The CDR3 sequence is 14 residues long. V was clipped by 5 bases and J by 4 bases; unmatched bases: 6. Germline lookup yields CDR1 MNHEY and CDR2 SVGEGT. CDR3: CASSTGRRADTQYF. The DNA for the CDR3 is TGTGCCAGCAGTACCGGGAGGCGGGCAGATACGCAGTATTTT.

The genes are TRBV5-1 and TRBJ2-4; 8 bases match TRBD1. Germline V gives CDR1 SGHRS, CDR2 YFSETQ. J lost 13 bases, V lost 5 bases, and 5 bases had no gene match. CDR3 length equals 11 residues. CDR3 bases: TGCGCCAGCAGTGACAGGGGTTCACAGTACTTC. Translated, it gives CASSDRGSQYF. Complete variable domain (other parts from reference TRBV5-1 and TRBJ2-4): KAGVTQTPRYLIKTRGQQVTLSCSPISGHRSVSWYQQTPGQGLQFLFEYFSETQRNKGNFPGRFSGRQFSNSRSEMNVSTLELGDSALYLCASSDRGSQYFGAGTRLSVL.

The chain is built from TRBV27 and TRBJ1-4; 10 positions match TRBD1. Germline-derived CDR1 and CDR2 are MNHEY and SMNVEV (reference sequence). The CDR3 has 15 residues. V dropped 7 bases and J dropped 7; count of bases not matched to a gene: 9. This CDR3 reads CASTPTGDRGEKLFF. The CDR3 bases are TGTGCCAGCACCCCCACTGGGGACAGGGGTGAAAAACTGTTTTTT.

The chain links TRBV5-1 to TRBJ2-3; maybe TRBD2 (5 bases). This CDR3 spans 14 amino acids. Germline CDR1 reads SGHRS; CDR2 reads YFSETQ. V dropped 2 bases and J dropped 2 bases, with 9 bases sitting between them. The CDR3 reads CASSLGGYTDTQYF. CDR3 coding DNA: TGCGCCAGCAGCTTAGGAGGTTACACAGATACGCAGTATTTT. Looking up the rest from reference TRBV5-1 and TRBJ2-3 gives the full variable domain: KAGVTQTPRYLIKTRGQQVTLSCSPISGHRSVSWYQQTPGQGLQFLFEYFSETQRNKGNFPGRFSGRQFSNSRSEMNVSTLELGDSALYLCASSLGGYTDTQYFGPGTRLTVL.

The chain joins TRBV28 to TRBJ2-3; tentatively, D is TRBD1 or TRBD2 (5 bases each). V lost 5 bases and J 8 bases, leaving 23 bases between the germline ends. Germline V gene data show CDR1 as MDHEN and CDR2 as SYDVKM. CDR3 length: 16 residues. For the CDR3, the DNA is TGTGCCAGCAGTGGGACGGGGAACCTTCTGCCTGGTACGCAGTATTTT. Protein: CASSGTGNLLPGTQYF.